This TCR beta chain originates from a study of T-cell memory formation after mild COVID-19. On the study more broadly: Clusters were largely donor specific. Regarding the study as a whole: Shrinking CD4+ clones were chiefly CM and EM; CD8+ ones were chiefly EMRA.

The V gene's germline CDR1 is SQVTM and CDR2 ANQGSEA. With 6 bases clipped from V and 3 bases from J, the junction kept 7 bases outside the gene matches. The CDR3 sequence is 13 residues long. TCRalpha and TCRbeta libraries used 5'RACE with constant-segment primers and UMIs. From the 5' RACE reads, TCRdb called clonotypes with MiXCR, one entry per CDR3 protein. The table shows roughly 150,000 distinct CDR3 sequences, with roughly 14% occurring only once. This clonotype turned up a few times. As yet, its antigen is unknown. The sample consisted of PBMCs or a T cell subset sorted from them (not recorded which). The rearrangement joins TRBV29-1 to TRBJ2-7, with TRBD1 matching 8 bases. The sequence came from an adult woman who had mild COVID-19 (a few samples of this study predate the infection). Cell type and time point are not known. The CDR3 spells CSVRWTGSYEQYF. CDR3 nucleotides: TGCAGCGTGCGATGGACAGGGAGCTACGAGCAGTACTTC.